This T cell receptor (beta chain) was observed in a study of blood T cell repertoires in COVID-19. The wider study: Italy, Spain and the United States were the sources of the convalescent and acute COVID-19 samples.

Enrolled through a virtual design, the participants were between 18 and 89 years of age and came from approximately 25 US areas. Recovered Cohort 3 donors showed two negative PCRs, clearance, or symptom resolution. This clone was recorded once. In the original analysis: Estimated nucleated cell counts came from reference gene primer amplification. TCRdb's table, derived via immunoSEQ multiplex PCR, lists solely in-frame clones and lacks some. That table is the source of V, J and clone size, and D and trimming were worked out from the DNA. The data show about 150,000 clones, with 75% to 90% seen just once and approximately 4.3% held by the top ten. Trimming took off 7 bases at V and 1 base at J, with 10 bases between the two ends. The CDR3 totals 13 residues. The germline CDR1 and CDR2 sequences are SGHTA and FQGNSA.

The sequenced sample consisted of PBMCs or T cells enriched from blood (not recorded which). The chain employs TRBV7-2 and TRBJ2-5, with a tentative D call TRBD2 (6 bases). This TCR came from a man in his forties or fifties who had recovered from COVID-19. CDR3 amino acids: CASMEGFQETQYF. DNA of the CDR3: TGTGCCAGCATGGAGGGGTTCCAAGAGACCCAGTACTTC. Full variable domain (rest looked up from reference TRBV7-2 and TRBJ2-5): GAGVSQSPSNKVTEKGKDVELRCDPISGHTALYWYRQSLGQGLEFLIYFQGNSAPDKSGLPSDRFSAERTGGSVSTLTIQRTQQEDSAVYLCASMEGFQETQYFGPGTRLLVL.